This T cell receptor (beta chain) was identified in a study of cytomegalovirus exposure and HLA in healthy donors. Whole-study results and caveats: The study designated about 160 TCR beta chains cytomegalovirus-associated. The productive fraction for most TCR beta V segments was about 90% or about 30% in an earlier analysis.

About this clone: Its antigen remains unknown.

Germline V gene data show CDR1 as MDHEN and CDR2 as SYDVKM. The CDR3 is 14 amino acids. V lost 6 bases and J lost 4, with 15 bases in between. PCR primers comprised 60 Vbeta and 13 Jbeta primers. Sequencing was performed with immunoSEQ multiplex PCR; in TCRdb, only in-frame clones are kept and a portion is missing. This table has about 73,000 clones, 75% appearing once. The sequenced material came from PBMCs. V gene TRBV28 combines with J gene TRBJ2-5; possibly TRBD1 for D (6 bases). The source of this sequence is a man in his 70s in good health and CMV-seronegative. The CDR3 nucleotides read TGTGCCAGCAGGACAGACAGGACGGGAGAGACCCAGTACTTC. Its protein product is CASRTDRTGETQYF.